This TCR beta chain was identified during a study of T cell responses to AZD1222 COVID-19 vaccine. Study results and limitations: A mostly white British donor set with more females was recruited, and clonal diversity was possibly underestimated.

On this clone: The target antigen is unknown.

There are 15 residues in the CDR3. Trimming took 4 bases from V and 4 from J, leaving 14 bases between them. Germline V gene lookup returns CDR1 LGHNA and CDR2 YNFKEQ. The protocol was immunoSEQ multiplex PCR, while the TCRdb copy is restricted to in-frame clones and leaves out a portion. The table has over 100,000 clones, approximately 90% seen once. The chain combines TRBV4-2 with TRBJ2-1; possible D gene TRBD2, 6 bases. Sample: peripheral blood, taken on day 0 of AZD1222 vaccination. The receptor was derived from an adult in good health. The CDR3 DNA reads as TGTGCCAGCAGCCTCCTCTGGGGGGTATACAATGAGCAGTTCTTC. Encoded protein: CASSLLWGVYNEQFF.